These 20 T cell receptor beta chains were sequenced from one sample in a study of T cell responses to AZD1222 COVID-19 vaccine. Profiled with immunoSEQ multiplex PCR; TCRdb holds only in-frame clones, not every one. The data show about 84,000 clones, approximately 85% seen once. Sequences were derived from peripheral blood, sampled 28 days after the second AZD1222 dose. These receptor sequences come from an adult who received the AZD1222 COVID-19 vaccine.

A few counts support this clone. V gene TRBV12-5 combines with J gene TRBJ2-1; D is ambiguous. The CDR3 consists of 12 residues. CDR1 is LGHNT and CDR2 is FRNRAP in the germline V gene. V was clipped by 2 bases and J by 10 bases, with 9 bases between them. The CDR3 protein is CASGLTTREQFF. The CDR3 DNA reads TGTGCTAGTGGTTTGACCACCAGGGAGCAGTTCTTC.

The chain has TRBV28 and TRBJ1-5; 7 bases match TRBD1. CDR1 is MDHEN, CDR2 SYDVKM, per germline. The CDR3 length is 17 residues. Trimming removed 6 bases from V and 3 bases from J; junction bases left unmatched: 14. The CDR3 loop reads CASSPTTGVKDNQPQHF. For the CDR3, the DNA is TGTGCCAGCAGCCCAACCACAGGGGTTAAGGACAATCAGCCCCAGCATTTT.

The CDR3 bases are TGTGCCAGCAGCTTGGGTCTGCGGGGGGAAGAGACCCAGTACTTC. Amino acids: CASSLGLRGEETQYF. The chain couples TRBV5-4 to TRBJ2-5; 8 nucleotides line up with TRBD2. CDR1 is SGHNT, CDR2 YYREEE, per germline (reference sequence). V lost 0 bases, J lost 3 bases, and 4 bases stayed unmatched. This CDR3 contains 15 residues.

The chain links TRBV4-1 to TRBJ1-4; D not certain. CDR1 MGHRA and CDR2 YSYEKL come from the germline V gene. This CDR3 spans 15 amino acids. Trimming stripped 0 bases from V and 7 bases from J, with 12 bases between. CDR3 loop: CASSQEWSSVEKLFF. The CDR3 nucleotides read TGCGCCAGCAGCCAAGAATGGTCTTCGGTTGAAAAACTGTTTTTT.

This clone was counted only a few times. CDR3: CASSTTLSGANVLTF. Here the CDR3 DNA reads TGTGCCAGCAGTACGACCCTTTCTGGGGCCAACGTCCTGACTTTC. J is TRBJ2-6 and V is TRBV6-5; D is ambiguous. Trimming left V 5 bases short and J 1 base short, with 9 bases between. The germline V gene encodes CDR1 MNHEY and CDR2 SVGAGI. This CDR3 is built from 15 residues.

The chain joins TRBV2 to TRBJ2-7; 7 positions agree with TRBD2. Trimming at V came to 7 bases and at J to 10 bases, leaving 13 bases not matched to a gene. CDR1 SNHLY and CDR2 FYNNEI come from the germline V gene. The CDR3 has 13 amino acids. The CDR3 loop is CASIPGLAGHQYF. For the CDR3, the DNA is TGTGCCAGCATTCCCGGCTTAGCGGGCCATCAGTACTTC.

CDR3 nucleotide sequence: TGTGCCAGCAGCGTCAACAGGGTCGTCCGTTCGGAGGAGGAGCTGTTTTTT. This codes for CASSVNRVVRSEEELFF. The chain employs TRBV7-3 and TRBJ2-2; perhaps TRBD1 as D (6 bases). Germline-derived CDR1 and CDR2 are SGHTA and FQGTGA. Trimming stripped 5 bases from V and 10 bases from J, with 26 bases between. This CDR3 is 17 amino acids long.

This clone was picked up one time. The rearrangement uses TRBV6-1 and TRBJ1-4; D is undetermined. CDR3 length equals 11 residues. CDR1 and CDR2 from the germline V gene are MNHNS and SASEGT. V was shortened by 3 bases and J by 12 bases, with 8 bases between the two germline ends. In DNA form, the CDR3 reads TGTGCCAGCAGTGATTGGCAGCAACTGTTTTTT. It is translated as CASSDWQQLFF.

The chain carries TRBV5-6 and TRBJ2-7, with unresolved D. The germline CDR1 and CDR2 sequences are SGHDT and YYEEEE. The CDR3 covers 13 residues. Trimming took 4 bases from V and 1 from J, leaving 9 bases between them. The CDR3 reads CASSILGSYEQYF. The CDR3 bases are TGTGCCAGCAGCATTTTAGGGTCCTACGAGCAGTACTTC.

A single count supports this clone. The V and J genes are TRBV5-1 and TRBJ2-2; D call uncertain. V gave up 0 bases and J gave up 3 bases, with 9 bases separating them. CDR1 is SGHRS, CDR2 YFSETQ, per germline. The CDR3 length is 15 residues. The CDR3 DNA follows: TGCGCCAGCAGCTTGGGGCCCTCGGACACCGGGGAGCTGTTTTTT. This encodes CASSLGPSDTGELFF.

V usage is TRBV11-2 and J usage is TRBJ2-5, with 9 bases identical to TRBD1. The CDR3 contains 15 residues. V shed 6 bases and J 1 base; nucleotides not matched to a gene: 6. Per the germline V gene, CDR1 is SGHAT and CDR2 is FQNNGV. CDR3 residues: CASSQDRGFQETQYF. CDR3 in DNA: TGTGCCAGCAGTCAAGACAGGGGGTTCCAAGAGACCCAGTACTTC.

The genes are TRBV28 and TRBJ1-4, with D maybe TRBD1 (5 bases). This CDR3 is 12 amino acids long. Germline-derived CDR1 and CDR2 are MDHEN and SYDVKM. The V end lost 5 bases, the J end lost 4 bases, and 5 bases lay between the germline ends. In nucleotides, the CDR3 is TGTGCCAGCAGTCAGGGTAATGAAAAACTGTTTTTT. As protein: CASSQGNEKLFF. The variable domain in full, completed from reference TRBV28 and TRBJ1-4, reads DVKVTQSSRYLVKRTGEKVFLECVQDMDHENMFWYRQDPGLGLRLIYFSYDVKMKEKGDIPEGYSVSREKKERFSLILESASTNQTSMYLCASSQGNEKLFFGSGTQLSVL.

This clone was picked up a small number of times. This CDR3 is CASSFGGRNTIYF. CDR3 in DNA: TGTGCCAGCAGTTTTGGAGGGAGAAACACCATATATTTT. V and J are TRBV12-3 or TRBV12-4 and TRBJ1-3; D is ambiguous. CDR3 length: 13 amino acids. The ends were cut back, 3 bases at V and 5 bases at J, with 8 bases in the middle.

V usage is TRBV7-9 and J usage is TRBJ2-1; 11 nucleotides line up with TRBD2. The CDR3 consists of 16 residues. Germline loops: CDR1 SEHNR, CDR2 FQNEAQ (reference sequence). V lost 6 bases, J lost 1 base, and 5 bases stayed unmatched. CDR3 nucleotides: TGTGCCAGCAGTCGTACTAGCGGGGGTTCCTACAATGAGCAGTTCTTC. As protein: CASSRTSGGSYNEQFF. Supplemented by reference TRBV7-9 and TRBJ2-1, the full variable domain reads DTGVSQNPRHKITKRGQNVTFRCDPISEHNRLYWYRQTLGQGPEFLTYFQNEAQLEKSRLLSDRFSAERPKGSFSTLEIQRTEQGDSAMYLCASSRTSGGSYNEQFFGPGTRLTVL.

The chain uses TRBV25-1 and TRBJ2-7; 8 positions match TRBD2. This CDR3 is 14 amino acids long. Germline values: CDR1 MGHDK, CDR2 SYGVNS. With V trimmed by 6 bases and J by 3 bases, 7 bases remained unmatched. The DNA of the CDR3 is TGTGCCAGCAGCTTTACCGGGACTAGCTACGAGCAGTACTTC. Translating it yields CASSFTGTSYEQYF.

This chain uses TRBV2 with TRBJ1-4; D is undetermined. The V end lost 8 bases, the J end lost 7 bases, and 11 bases lay between the germline ends. CDR1 SNHLY and CDR2 FYNNEI come from the germline V gene. This CDR3 contains 12 residues. CDR3 sequence (DNA): TGTGCCAGCGCGCAGACGGGTGAAAAACTGTTTTTT. Translated: CASAQTGEKLFF.

The chain links TRBV6-5 to TRBJ2-2, with 7 bases lining up with TRBD1. The V segment lost 7 bases and the J segment 0 bases; nucleotides outside the gene matches: 2. Germline V gives CDR1 MNHEY, CDR2 SVGAGI. This CDR3 is 14 amino acids long. As DNA, the CDR3 is TGTGCCAGCACCGGGACAGCGAACACCGGGGAGCTGTTTTTT. Translation gives CASTGTANTGELFF.

This clone came up once. This chain uses TRBV4-1 with TRBJ2-5, with D perhaps TRBD2 (5 bases). V was shortened by 5 bases and J by 1 base, with 14 bases between the two germline ends. The CDR3 is 15 amino acids. Looked up from germline, CDR1 is MGHRA and CDR2 is YSYEKL. As DNA, the CDR3 is TGCGCCAGCAGCGATACAACTAGGATCCAAGAGACCCAGTACTTC. Its protein is CASSDTTRIQETQYF.

The genes are TRBV19 and TRBJ1-1, with D perhaps matching TRBD1 (5 bases). Germline V gene sequence: CDR1 LNHDA, CDR2 SQIVND (reference sequence). Between the trimmed V and J ends, which lost 4 bases and 0 bases, there was a span of 9 bases. CDR3 length: 14 amino acids. This chain's CDR3 is CASSSRQLNTEAFF. The CDR3, as DNA: TGTGCCAGTAGTAGCAGACAGTTGAACACTGAAGCTTTCTTT. Looking up the rest from reference TRBV19 and TRBJ1-1 gives the full variable domain: DGGITQSPKYLFRKEGQNVTLSCEQNLNHDAMYWYRQDPGQGLRLIYYSQIVNDFQKGDIAEGYSVSREKKESFPLTVTSAQKNPTAFYLCASSSRQLNTEAFFGQGTRLTVV.

V usage is TRBV3-1 (or the pseudogene TRBV3-2) and J usage is TRBJ1-5, with TRBD1 identical over 8 bases. Trimming took 4 bases from V and 7 from J; bases not matched to a gene: 12. CDR3 length equals 16 residues. Germline-derived CDR1 and CDR2 are LGHDT and YNNKEL (reference sequence). The CDR3 here is CASSPGQGGIRQPQHF. CDR3 DNA sequence: TGTGCCAGCAGCCCAGGACAGGGAGGTATTCGACAGCCCCAGCATTTT.